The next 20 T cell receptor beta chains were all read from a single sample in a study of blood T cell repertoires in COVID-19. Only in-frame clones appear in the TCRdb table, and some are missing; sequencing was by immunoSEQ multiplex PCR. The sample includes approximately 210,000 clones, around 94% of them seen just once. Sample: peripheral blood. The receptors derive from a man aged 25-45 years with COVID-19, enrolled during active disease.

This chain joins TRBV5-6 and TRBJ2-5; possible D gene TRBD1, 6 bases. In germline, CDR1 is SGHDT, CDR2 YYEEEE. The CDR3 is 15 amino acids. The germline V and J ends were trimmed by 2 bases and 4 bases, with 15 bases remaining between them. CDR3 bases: TGTGCCAGCAGCTTAGAAACAGGGATACGAGAGACCCAGTACTTC. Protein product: CASSLETGIRETQYF.

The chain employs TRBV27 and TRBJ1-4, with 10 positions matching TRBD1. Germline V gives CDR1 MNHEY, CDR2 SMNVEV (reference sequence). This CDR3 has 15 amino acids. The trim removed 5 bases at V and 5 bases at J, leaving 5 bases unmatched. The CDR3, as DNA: TGTGCCAGCAGTCTGGGACAGGGGCGGAATGAAAAACTGTTTTTT. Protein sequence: CASSLGQGRNEKLFF. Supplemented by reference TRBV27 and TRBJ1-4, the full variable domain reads EAQVTQNPRYLITVTGKKLTVTCSQNMNHEYMSWYRQDPGLGLRQIYYSMNVEVTDKGDVPEGYKVSRKEKRNFPLILESPSPNQTSLYFCASSLGQGRNEKLFFGSGTQLSVL.

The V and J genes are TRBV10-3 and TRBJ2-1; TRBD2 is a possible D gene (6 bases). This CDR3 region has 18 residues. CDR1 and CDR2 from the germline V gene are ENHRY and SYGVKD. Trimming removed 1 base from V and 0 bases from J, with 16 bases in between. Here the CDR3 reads CAISEYGAGPSSYNEQFF. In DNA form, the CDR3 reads TGTGCCATCAGTGAGTACGGGGCGGGGCCCTCCTCCTACAATGAGCAGTTCTTC.

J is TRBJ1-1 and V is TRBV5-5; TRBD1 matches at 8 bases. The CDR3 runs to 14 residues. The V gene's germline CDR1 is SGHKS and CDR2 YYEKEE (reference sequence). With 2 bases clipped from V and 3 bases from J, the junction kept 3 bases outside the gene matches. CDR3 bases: TGTGCCAGCAGCTTTACAGGGGGGGACACTGAAGCTTTCTTT. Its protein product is CASSFTGGDTEAFF.

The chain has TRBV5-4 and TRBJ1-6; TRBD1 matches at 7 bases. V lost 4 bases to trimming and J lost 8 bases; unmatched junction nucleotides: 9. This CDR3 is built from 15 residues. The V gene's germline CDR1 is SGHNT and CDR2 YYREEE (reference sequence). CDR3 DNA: TGTGCCAGCAGCCAGCATTGGACAGGATATTCACCCCTCCACTTT. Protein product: CASSQHWTGYSPLHF.

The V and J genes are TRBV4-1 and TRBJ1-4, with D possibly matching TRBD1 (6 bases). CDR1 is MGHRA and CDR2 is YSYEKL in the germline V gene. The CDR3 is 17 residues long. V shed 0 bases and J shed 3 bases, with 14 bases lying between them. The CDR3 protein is CASSQEIRGIPNEKLFF. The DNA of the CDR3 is TGCGCCAGCAGCCAAGAAATCAGGGGAATCCCTAATGAAAAACTGTTTTTT.

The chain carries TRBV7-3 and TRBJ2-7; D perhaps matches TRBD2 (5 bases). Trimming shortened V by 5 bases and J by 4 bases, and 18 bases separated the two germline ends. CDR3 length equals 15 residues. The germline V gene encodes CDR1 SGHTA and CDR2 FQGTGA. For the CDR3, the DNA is TGTGCCAGCAGCCACTCCGGGGTGGGTATGTACGAGCAGTACTTC. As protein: CASSHSGVGMYEQYF. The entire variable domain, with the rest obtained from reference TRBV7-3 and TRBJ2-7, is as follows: GAGVSQTPSNKVTEKGKYVELRCDPISGHTALYWYRQSLGQGPEFLIYFQGTGAADDSGLPNDRFFAVRPEGSVSTLKIQRTERGDSAVYLCASSHSGVGMYEQYFGPGTRLTVT.

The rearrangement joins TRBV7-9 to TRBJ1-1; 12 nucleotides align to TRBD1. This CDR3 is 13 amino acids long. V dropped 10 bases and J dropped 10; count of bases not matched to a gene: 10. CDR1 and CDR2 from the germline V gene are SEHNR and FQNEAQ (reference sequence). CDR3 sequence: CATPEGTGGIAFF. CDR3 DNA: TGTGCCACCCCGGAGGGGACAGGGGGCATAGCTTTCTTT.

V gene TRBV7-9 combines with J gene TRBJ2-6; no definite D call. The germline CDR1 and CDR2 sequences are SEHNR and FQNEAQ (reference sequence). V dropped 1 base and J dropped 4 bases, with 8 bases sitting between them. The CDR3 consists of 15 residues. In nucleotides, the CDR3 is TGTGCCAGCAGCTTAGGAGCTGCCGGGGCCAACGTCCTGACTTTC. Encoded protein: CASSLGAAGANVLTF. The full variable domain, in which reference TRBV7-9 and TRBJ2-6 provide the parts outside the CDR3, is DTGVSQNPRHKITKRGQNVTFRCDPISEHNRLYWYRQTLGQGPEFLTYFQNEAQLEKSRLLSDRFSAERPKGSFSTLEIQRTEQGDSAMYLCASSLGAAGANVLTFGAGSRLTVL.

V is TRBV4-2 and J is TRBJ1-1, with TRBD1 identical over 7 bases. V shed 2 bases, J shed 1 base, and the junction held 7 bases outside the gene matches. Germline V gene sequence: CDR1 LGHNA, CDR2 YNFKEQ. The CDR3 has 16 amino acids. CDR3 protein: CASSQPRQGRNTEAFF. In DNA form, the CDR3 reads TGTGCCAGCAGCCAACCCCGACAGGGACGGAACACTGAAGCTTTCTTT.

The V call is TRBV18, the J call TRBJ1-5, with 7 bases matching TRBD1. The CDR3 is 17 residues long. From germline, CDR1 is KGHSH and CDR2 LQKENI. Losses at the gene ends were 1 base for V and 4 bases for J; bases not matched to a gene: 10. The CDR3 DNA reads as TGTGCCAGCTCACCACGGCCCGGCCAGGGGGAGAATCAGCCCCAGCATTTT. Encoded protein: CASSPRPGQGENQPQHF. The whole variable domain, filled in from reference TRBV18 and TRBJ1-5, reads NAGVMQNPRHLVRRRGQEARLRCSPMKGHSHVYWYRQLPEEGLKFMVYLQKENIIDESGMPKERFSAEFPKEGPSILRIQQVVRGDSAAYFCASSPRPGQGENQPQHFGDGTRLSIL.

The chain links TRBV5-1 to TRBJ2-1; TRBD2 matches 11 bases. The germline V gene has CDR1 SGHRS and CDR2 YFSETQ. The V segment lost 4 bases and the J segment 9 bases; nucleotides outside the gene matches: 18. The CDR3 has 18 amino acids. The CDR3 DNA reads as TGCGCCAGCAGCCTCCCCCCCATAGCGGGGGGGCCTCCGGGTGAGCAGTTCTTC. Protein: CASSLPPIAGGPPGEQFF.

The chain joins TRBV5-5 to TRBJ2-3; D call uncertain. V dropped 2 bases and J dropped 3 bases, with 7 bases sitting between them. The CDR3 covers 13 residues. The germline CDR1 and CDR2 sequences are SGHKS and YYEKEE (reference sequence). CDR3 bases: TGTGCCAGCAGCTTTTCAGATACAGATACGCAGTATTTT. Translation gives CASSFSDTDTQYF. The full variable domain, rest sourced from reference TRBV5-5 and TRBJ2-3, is DAGVTQSPTHLIKTRGQQVTLRCSPISGHKSVSWYQQVLGQGPQFIFQYYEKEERGRGNFPDRFSARQFPNYSSELNVNALLLGDSALYLCASSFSDTDTQYFGPGTRLTVL.

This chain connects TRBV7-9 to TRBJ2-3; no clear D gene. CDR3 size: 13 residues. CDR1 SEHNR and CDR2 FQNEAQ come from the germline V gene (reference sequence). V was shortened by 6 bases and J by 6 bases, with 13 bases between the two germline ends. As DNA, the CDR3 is TGTGCCAGCAGTACGTTTAGATCGGATACGCAGTATTTT. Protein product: CASSTFRSDTQYF.

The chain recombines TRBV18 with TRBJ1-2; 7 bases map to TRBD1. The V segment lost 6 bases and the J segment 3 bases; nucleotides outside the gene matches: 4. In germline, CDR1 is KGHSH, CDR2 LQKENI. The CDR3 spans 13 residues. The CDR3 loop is CASSGTVDYGYTF. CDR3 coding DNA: TGTGCCAGCTCGGGGACAGTAGACTATGGCTACACCTTC.

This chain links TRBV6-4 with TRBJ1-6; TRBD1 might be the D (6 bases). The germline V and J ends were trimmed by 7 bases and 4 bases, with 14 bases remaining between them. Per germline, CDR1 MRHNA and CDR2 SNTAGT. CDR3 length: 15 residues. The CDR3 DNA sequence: TGTGCCAGCATAGAGGACAGTCCGTATAATTCACCCCTCCACTTT. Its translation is CASIEDSPYNSPLHF.

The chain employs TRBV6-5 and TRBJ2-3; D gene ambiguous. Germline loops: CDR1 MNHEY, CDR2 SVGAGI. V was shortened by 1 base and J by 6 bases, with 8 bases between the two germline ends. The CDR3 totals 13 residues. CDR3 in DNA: TGTGCCAGCAGTTACTACGTCGGGGATACGCAGTATTTT. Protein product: CASSYYVGDTQYF.

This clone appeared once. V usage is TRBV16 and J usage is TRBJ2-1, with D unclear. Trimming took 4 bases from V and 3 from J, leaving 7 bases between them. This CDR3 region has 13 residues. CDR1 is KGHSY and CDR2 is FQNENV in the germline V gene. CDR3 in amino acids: CASSPGHYNEQFF. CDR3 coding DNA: TGTGCCAGCAGCCCCGGTCACTACAATGAGCAGTTCTTC.

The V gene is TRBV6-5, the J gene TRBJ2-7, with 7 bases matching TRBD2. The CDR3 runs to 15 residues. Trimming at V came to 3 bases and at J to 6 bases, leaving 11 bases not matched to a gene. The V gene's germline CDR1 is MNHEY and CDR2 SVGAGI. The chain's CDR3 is CASSYGSGRTSEQYF. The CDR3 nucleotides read TGTGCCAGCAGTTATGGGTCGGGCAGGACTAGCGAGCAGTACTTC.

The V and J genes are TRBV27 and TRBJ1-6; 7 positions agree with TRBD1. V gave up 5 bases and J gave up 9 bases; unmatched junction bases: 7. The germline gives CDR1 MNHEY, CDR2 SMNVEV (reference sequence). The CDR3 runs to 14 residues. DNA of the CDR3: TGTGCCAGCAGTATCCCGGGACAGTCTTCACCCCTCCACTTT. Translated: CASSIPGQSSPLHF.